This T cell receptor beta chain was captured by sequencing in a study of Graves' ophthalmopathy and Graves' hyperthyroidism (dated by TCRdb to the late 2010s). For the study in its entirety: Stable hyperthyroidism was defined as no progression to ophthalmopathy within 18 months of follow-up. TCR beta repertoire signatures were used to distinguish Graves' ophthalmopathy from Graves' hyperthyroidism and to predict progression to ophthalmopathy. In roughly six hyperthyroidism patients, the T-cell repertoires found in thyroid tissue were compared with those found in blood. In total, 120 to 150 blood samples were TCR-sequenced: approximately 40 ophthalmopathy, some 75 hyperthyroidism and approximately 17 hyperthyroidism-to-ophthalmopathy patients. An independent validation cohort comprised around 20 hyperthyroidism patients and some 16 patients who later progressed from hyperthyroidism to ophthalmopathy. To explore V-J signatures distinguishing ophthalmopathy from hyperthyroidism, a discovery set of 100 or so patients (roughly 45 ophthalmopathy, around 55 stable hyperthyroidism) was enrolled. Following sampling, methimazole starting at 30 mg daily was administered to hyperthyroidism patients, and high-dose intravenous methylprednisolone was administered to ophthalmopathy patients. Broad study findings and their caveats: In validation, the model predicted ophthalmopathy progression with over 60% sensitivity and less than 80% specificity; some twelve predicted patients were CT-confirmed with GO in a median of approximately six months. Most of the expanded thyroid clonotypes with a frequency above 0.001 were also detected in blood, and it was suggested that the thyroid immune response may be reflected by blood repertoires. Sample size was not predetermined statistically, and investigators were not blinded to group allocation. In cross-validation, the 13-signature model distinguished ophthalmopathy from stable hyperthyroidism with 87.88% sensitivity and 81.08% specificity, while in the test set the corresponding values were 80% and 75%.

The CDR1 and CDR2 encoded by the germline V gene (reference sequence) are SEHNR and FQNEAQ. Trimming takes 1 base from V and 6 bases from J, and the germline ends sit 10 bases apart. The CDR3 goes from the cysteine to the phenylalanine over 13 residues. Only CDR3 DNA remains: 39 bases, in frame from the first base. Ten or more counts support this clonotype. The clone's antigen remains unknown. Base qualities are not at hand, and no much larger clone is one base apart. Hyperthyroidism patients were newly diagnosed, with disease duration under 2 months, and aged 18 to 65 years. Patients with other autoimmune diseases, uncontrolled infections, pregnancy or lactation were excluded from the study. Diagnosis relied on clinical symptoms, serum thyroxine, TRAb, thyroid ultrasound and orbital computed tomography. Total RNA was extracted using Trizol reagent, and RNA quality was checked on an Agilent 2100 Bioanalyzer.

TCR beta CDR3 regions were amplified from RNA transcripts for repertoire sequencing. The first round was an RT-PCR using HTBI primers with the Qiagen OneStep RT-PCR kit, and this first round was followed by a second-round multiplex PCR, then size selection and purification. Libraries were sequenced paired-end with 100 bp reads on an Illumina HiSeq2000. Processing in the source paper ran as follows. SOAPnuke was used for read processing, and reads with adapters, uncalled bases, a mean Phred below 15, or no exact constant-primer or identifier match were discarded. COPE v1.2.5 was used to merge the high-quality paired reads. Clonotypes were defined as unique nucleotide sequences and were aligned to IMGT TRB V, D and J references using MiTCR v1.1. The analysis was limited to V-J combinations with a frequency above 0.0001, which together covered approximately 99% of the repertoires. A TCR clonal expansion and chaos score per V-J combination was defined as the ratio of F50 clonal expansion to chaos observed in the TCRdist matrix. Welch's t-statistics and random forest were used to reduce the features to 10 to 15 V-J combinations, which were then used as input to a naive Bayes classifier. The Morisita-Horn index was used to measure how similar the thyroid and blood repertoires were. TCRdb passed the public sequencing reads through fastp at Q25 and MiXCR, retaining productive beta sequences. Here each entry gathers all rows of one CDR3 protein and keeps the most common genes and DNA. The V and J calls come from TCRdb's annotation, not from the publication. In this sample the table shows some 1.1 million distinct CDR3 sequences, approximately 35% of which occur a single time. The top ten clones comprise 11% of the sample.

The sequence derives from an adult man with Graves' hyperthyroidism. Sequences were obtained from peripheral blood or thyroid tissue (not recorded which). The sequence is built from TRBV7-9 and TRBJ2-7; the D gene is perhaps TRBD2, on 5 matching bases. The DNA reads as follows: TGTGCCAGCAGCTTAGGGGGAGCCATCGAGCAGTACTTC. The encoded protein is CASSLGGAIEQYF. Here the CDR3 is joined to the reference TRBV7-9 and TRBJ2-7 genes, and the full variable domain is: DTGVSQNPRHKITKRGQNVTFRCDPISEHNRLYWYRQTLGQGPEFLTYFQNEAQLEKSRLLSDRFSAERPKGSFSTLEIQRTEQGDSAMYLCASSLGGAIEQYFGPGTRLTVT.